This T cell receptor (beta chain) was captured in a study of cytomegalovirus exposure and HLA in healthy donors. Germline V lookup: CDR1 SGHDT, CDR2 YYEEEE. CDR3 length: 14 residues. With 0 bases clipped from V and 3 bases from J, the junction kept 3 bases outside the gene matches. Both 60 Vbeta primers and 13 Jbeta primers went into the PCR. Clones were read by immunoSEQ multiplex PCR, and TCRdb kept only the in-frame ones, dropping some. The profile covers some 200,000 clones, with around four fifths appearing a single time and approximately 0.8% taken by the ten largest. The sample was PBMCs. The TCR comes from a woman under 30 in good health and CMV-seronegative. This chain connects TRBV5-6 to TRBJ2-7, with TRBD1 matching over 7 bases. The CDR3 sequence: CASSLGNRGYEQYF. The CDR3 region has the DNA TGTGCCAGCAGCTTGGGGAACAGGGGCTACGAGCAGTACTTC.